The 20 T cell receptor beta chains reported below all come from one sample, sequenced in a study of cytomegalovirus exposure and HLA in healthy donors. Use of 60 Vbeta and 13 Jbeta primers characterized the PCR. Measured with immunoSEQ multiplex PCR; TCRdb has only the in-frame clones, and not every one. Seen here are fewer than 250,000 clones, roughly 85% observed once, and the top ten hold about 1.8%. The sample comprised PBMCs. These receptors were obtained from a man younger than 35 in good health and CMV-seronegative.

The rearrangement uses TRBV18 and TRBJ2-1; TRBD1 matches 7 bases. With 3 bases clipped from V and 5 bases from J, the junction kept 7 bases outside the gene matches. Germline CDR1 is KGHSH and CDR2 is LQKENI. The CDR3 is 15 amino acids. Here the CDR3 DNA reads TGTGCCAGCTCACCGGATACGACAGGGAACAATGAGCAGTTCTTC. It is translated as CASSPDTTGNNEQFF.

The rearrangement uses TRBV30 and TRBJ2-2, with D possibly TRBD1 on 5 matching bases. Trimming took 5 bases from V and 4 from J, leaving 11 bases between them. Germline V gene sequence: CDR1 GTSNPN, CDR2 SVGIG (reference sequence). The CDR3 runs to 13 residues. CDR3 sequence (DNA): TGTGCCTGGGGCAGGGATAGCACCGGGGAGCTGTTTTTT. As protein: CAWGRDSTGELFF.

The chain uses TRBV6-6 and TRBJ1-2; 9 bases agree with TRBD1. Per the germline V gene, CDR1 is MNHNY and CDR2 is SVGAGI (reference sequence). The V gene end was trimmed by 4 bases and the J gene end by 2 bases; junction bases not matched to a gene: 5. The CDR3 contains 15 residues. The DNA for the CDR3 is TGTGCCAGCAGTTTACCGGGACAGGGCAACTATGGCTACACCTTC. This codes for CASSLPGQGNYGYTF.

The V and J genes are TRBV7-9 and TRBJ1-1, with TRBD1 matching 9 bases. Per the germline V gene, CDR1 is SEHNR and CDR2 is FQNEAQ (reference sequence). V dropped 5 bases and J dropped 3; count of bases not matched to a gene: 7. The CDR3 spans 15 residues. This chain's CDR3 is CASSLSRDRDTEAFF. CDR3 coding DNA: TGTGCCAGCAGCCTCAGCCGGGACAGGGACACTGAAGCTTTCTTT. Complete variable domain (other parts from reference TRBV7-9 and TRBJ1-1): DTGVSQNPRHKITKRGQNVTFRCDPISEHNRLYWYRQTLGQGPEFLTYFQNEAQLEKSRLLSDRFSAERPKGSFSTLEIQRTEQGDSAMYLCASSLSRDRDTEAFFGQGTRLTVV.

The chain links TRBV30 to TRBJ2-7; 7 nucleotides agree with TRBD1. V gave up 3 bases and J gave up 3 bases; unmatched junction bases: 8. From germline, CDR1 is GTSNPN and CDR2 SVGIG (reference sequence). This CDR3 contains 14 residues. The CDR3 region has the DNA TGTGCCTGGAGGTTGACAGGGAGACTCTACGAGCAGTACTTC. Translation gives CAWRLTGRLYEQYF.

J is TRBJ1-5 and V is TRBV18; D ambiguous. In germline, CDR1 is KGHSH, CDR2 LQKENI. Trimming shortened V by 2 bases and J by 0 bases, and 5 bases separated the two germline ends. The CDR3 loop spans 14 amino acids. This chain's CDR3 is CASSPSISNQPQHF. DNA for the CDR3: TGTGCCAGCTCACCATCCATTAGCAATCAGCCCCAGCATTTT.

A remark on this clone: A read error may produce the germline difference seen at one junction end. The chain recombines TRBV7-7 with TRBJ2-2; 7 bases are a match to TRBD2. The CDR3 totals 15 residues. The germline V gene has CDR1 SSHAT and CDR2 FNYEAQ (reference sequence). The CDR3 DNA sequence: TGTGCTAGCAGCTTGGCGGGGGTGAACACCGGGGAGCTGTTTTTT. Translated, it gives CASSLAGVNTGELFF.

This chain links TRBV30 with TRBJ1-1; D uncertain. Germline CDR1 reads GTSNPN; CDR2 reads SVGIG (reference sequence). This CDR3 is built from 11 residues. Trimming took off 7 bases at V and 0 bases at J, with 6 bases between the two ends. The CDR3 sequence is CAYTLNTEAFF. In DNA form, the CDR3 reads TGTGCCTACACATTGAACACTGAAGCTTTCTTT.

The chain recombines TRBV6-1 with TRBJ2-5, with 10 bases matching TRBD1. The DNA end is a closer match to TRBJ2-7, so the J assignment may be wrong. The CDR3 extends over 14 amino acids. Germline CDR1 reads MNHNS; CDR2 reads SASEGT. The CDR3 DNA reads as TGTGCCAGCATGACCGGGACAGGGGCTATCGAGCAGTACTTC. Translated, it gives CASMTGTGAIEQYF.

The rearrangement uses TRBV6-1 and TRBJ2-7; 9 nucleotides line up with TRBD1. Germline V gene data show CDR1 as MNHNS and CDR2 as SASEGT. V dropped 6 bases and J dropped 2; count of bases not matched to a gene: 5. The CDR3 length is 14 residues. The CDR3 DNA reads TGTGCCAGCAGGGACAGGGGCCCCACCTACGAGCAGTACTTC. Amino acid sequence: CASRDRGPTYEQYF.

This clone was seen once. The chain is built from TRBV21-1 and TRBJ1-1; the DNA was not used to check the table's D call, TRBD1. TRBV21-1 is noted as a pseudogene. The CDR3 length is 12 residues. CDR3 protein: CASSPQNTEAFF. In DNA, the CDR3 is TGTGCCAGCAGCCCCCAGAACACTGAAGCTTTCTTT.

The chain couples TRBV2 to TRBJ2-1, with 8 bases lining up with TRBD1. The CDR3 sequence is 14 residues long. Germline V CDR1 and CDR2: SNHLY, FYNNEI. V lost 4 bases to trimming and J lost 9 bases; unmatched junction nucleotides: 8. The CDR3: CASSVGRGLGEQFF. The CDR3 DNA follows: TGTGCCAGCAGTGTGGGCAGGGGGCTTGGTGAGCAGTTCTTC.

The chain has TRBV27 and TRBJ1-5; a weak D match, TRBD1 (6 bases). The V end lost 2 bases, the J end lost 1 base, and 9 bases lay between the germline ends. The CDR3 is 15 amino acids. The germline V gene has CDR1 MNHEY and CDR2 SMNVEV (reference sequence). The CDR3 protein is CASSLQGWSNQPQHF. The CDR3 region has the DNA TGTGCCAGCAGTTTACAGGGGTGGAGCAATCAGCCCCAGCATTTT.

The genes are TRBV7-2 and TRBJ1-6; 7 bases agree with TRBD1. This CDR3 is built from 18 residues. The V and J ends lost 1 base and 10 bases, in that order; junction bases with no gene match: 16. Germline CDR1 reads SGHTA; CDR2 reads FQGNSA. The CDR3 here is CASSLVQGGPPSGSPLHF. The CDR3 bases are TGTGCCAGCAGCTTAGTCCAGGGGGGTCCACCCTCAGGGTCACCCCTCCACTTT.

The chain joins TRBV30 to TRBJ2-7; 7 bases match TRBD1. The CDR3 totals 13 residues. CDR1 GTSNPN and CDR2 SVGIG come from the germline V gene (reference sequence). Losses at the gene ends were 5 bases for V and 3 bases for J; bases not matched to a gene: 7. The CDR3 is CAWVTGAHYEQYF. CDR3 in DNA: TGTGCCTGGGTTACAGGGGCCCACTACGAGCAGTACTTC. Full variable domain (rest looked up from reference TRBV30 and TRBJ2-7): SQTIHQWPATLVQPVGSPLSLECTVEGTSNPNLYWYRQAAGRGLQLLFYSVGIGQISSEVPQNLSASRPQDRQFILSSKKLLLSDSGFYLCAWVTGAHYEQYFGPGTRLTVT.

The chain recombines TRBV5-5 with TRBJ1-3; TRBD1 might be the D (6 bases). Germline V gene data show CDR1 as SGHKS and CDR2 as YYEKEE (reference sequence). The CDR3 spans 14 residues. Trimming took 0 bases from V and 8 from J, leaving 12 bases between them. CDR3 DNA sequence: TGTGCCAGCAGCTTGGATTGGGGGCAAGACACCATATATTTT. Translating gives CASSLDWGQDTIYF.

This chain joins TRBV7-2 and TRBJ2-7; TRBD1 is a possible D gene (5 bases). Germline assignment: CDR1 SGHTA and CDR2 FQGNSA. V lost 6 bases and J 4 bases, leaving 7 bases between the germline ends. The CDR3 is 11 amino acids. The CDR3 coding sequence is TGTGCCAGCAGTAGGGGATACGAGCAGTACTTC. Residues: CASSRGYEQYF.

V is TRBV5-4 and J is TRBJ2-7, with D maybe TRBD1 (6 bases). V was shortened by 4 bases and J by 3 bases, with 14 bases between the two germline ends. The CDR3 runs to 14 residues. Germline CDR1 SGHNT, CDR2 YYREEE (reference sequence). As DNA, the CDR3 is TGTGCCAGCAGCCATCAGGGGTCTCACTACGAGCAGTACTTC. This sequence encodes CASSHQGSHYEQYF.

The gene calls are TRBV18 and TRBJ1-3; tentatively, D is TRBD1 (6 bases). The germline CDR1 and CDR2 sequences are KGHSH and LQKENI. The CDR3 length is 17 residues. V was clipped by 3 bases and J by 0 bases, with 15 bases between them. CDR3 residues: CASSPPGQQSSGNTIYF. As DNA, the CDR3 is TGTGCCAGCTCACCCCCAGGACAGCAGAGCTCTGGAAACACCATATATTTT.

The CDR3, as DNA: TGCGCCAGCAGCCAAGGGACATTAGAATTGGGCACTAATGAAAAACTGTTTTTT. This encodes CASSQGTLELGTNEKLFF. The gene calls are TRBV4-3 and TRBJ1-4; D might be TRBD1 (5 bases). Germline CDR1 is LGHNA and CDR2 is YSLEER. Trimming pared 1 base from V and 2 bases from J, leaving 17 bases between. The CDR3 extends over 18 amino acids.